Shown below are 23 T cell receptor beta chains from a single sample sequenced in a study of T cell responses to AZD1222 COVID-19 vaccine. Clones were read by immunoSEQ multiplex PCR, and TCRdb kept only the in-frame ones, dropping some. Among over 150,000 clones, approximately 93% were seen once, and the ten largest hold 0.9% to 1.1%. This material consisted of peripheral blood, taken 28 days after the second AZD1222 dose. These receptors were collected from an adult who received the AZD1222 COVID-19 vaccine.

This clone was counted a few times. The chain combines TRBV6-5 with TRBJ1-6, with D perhaps matching TRBD1 (6 bases). This CDR3 is built from 14 residues. Between the trimmed V and J ends, which lost 2 bases and 11 bases, there was a span of 13 bases. Germline V gives CDR1 MNHEY, CDR2 SVGAGI. The CDR3 sequence: CASSYGQGNTPLHF. The CDR3 DNA sequence: TGTGCCAGCAGTTACGGGCAGGGGAACACACCCCTCCACTTT.

This chain uses TRBV2 with TRBJ2-1, with 11 positions matching TRBD1. The CDR3 length is 18 residues. CDR1 and CDR2 from the germline V gene are SNHLY and FYNNEI. V lost 2 bases to trimming and J lost 3 bases; unmatched junction nucleotides: 9. The CDR3 is CASSERDRGFVFYNEQFF. CDR3 bases: TGTGCCAGCAGTGAAAGGGACAGGGGGTTCGTCTTCTACAATGAGCAGTTCTTC.

This chain joins TRBV28 and TRBJ1-1, with 9 positions matching TRBD1. V dropped 6 bases and J dropped 7; count of bases not matched to a gene: 15. Germline V lookup: CDR1 MDHEN, CDR2 SYDVKM. The length of the CDR3 is 16 residues. CDR3 in amino acids: CASRPTQGAGRDEAFF. CDR3 bases: TGTGCCAGCAGACCCACACAGGGGGCGGGAAGGGATGAAGCTTTCTTT.

V is TRBV5-1 and J is TRBJ2-3; 8 positions match TRBD1. The V gene's germline CDR1 is SGHRS and CDR2 YFSETQ. This CDR3 contains 15 residues. V was pared by 3 bases and J by 2 bases, with 5 bases of the junction left unmatched. CDR3 sequence: CASSSGQGPTDTQYF. CDR3 DNA sequence: TGCGCCAGCAGCTCTGGACAGGGACCCACAGATACGCAGTATTTT.

CDR3 coding DNA: TGTGCCTGGTCCCCAGGGGGTGAAAAACTGTTTTTT. Encoded protein: CAWSPGGEKLFF. The genes are TRBV30 and TRBJ1-4, with TRBD1 identical over 7 bases. With V trimmed by 5 bases and J by 7 bases, 4 bases remained unmatched. The CDR3 length is 12 residues. CDR1 and CDR2 from the germline V gene are GTSNPN and SVGIG (reference sequence). The full variable domain, rest sourced from reference TRBV30 and TRBJ1-4, is SQTIHQWPATLVQPVGSPLSLECTVEGTSNPNLYWYRQAAGRGLQLLFYSVGIGQISSEVPQNLSASRPQDRQFILSSKKLLLSDSGFYLCAWSPGGEKLFFGSGTQLSVL.

V is TRBV11-3 and J is TRBJ2-2; D gene unclear. V dropped 4 bases and J dropped 4 bases, with 4 bases sitting between them. The CDR3 contains 12 residues. CDR1 is SGHNT and CDR2 is YENEEA in the germline V gene. The CDR3 loop is CASSSSTGELFF. The CDR3 nucleotides read TGTGCCAGCAGCTCCTCCACCGGGGAGCTGTTTTTT.

The rearrangement joins TRBV5-5 to TRBJ1-3; D remains unclear. There are 15 residues in the CDR3. V was pared by 4 bases and J by 0 bases, with 11 bases between. Germline lookup yields CDR1 SGHKS and CDR2 YYEKEE (reference sequence). CDR3 loop: CASSPDFHSGNTIYF. The CDR3 DNA is TGTGCCAGCAGCCCGGACTTTCACTCTGGAAACACCATATATTTT. The full variable domain, in which reference TRBV5-5 and TRBJ1-3 provide the parts outside the CDR3, is DAGVTQSPTHLIKTRGQQVTLRCSPISGHKSVSWYQQVLGQGPQFIFQYYEKEERGRGNFPDRFSARQFPNYSSELNVNALLLGDSALYLCASSPDFHSGNTIYFGEGSWLTVV.

In its sample, this clone was seen a few times. V is TRBV3-1 (or the pseudogene TRBV3-2) and J is TRBJ1-3; D gene unclear. V lost 4 bases to trimming and J lost 0 bases, with 10 bases between them. The CDR3 sequence is 15 residues long. Germline CDR1 reads LGHDT; CDR2 reads YNNKEL (reference sequence). The CDR3 sequence is CASSLRSLSGNTIYF. The CDR3 DNA sequence: TGTGCCAGCAGCCTCCGCAGTCTCTCTGGAAACACCATATATTTT.

CDR3 nucleotides: TGTGCCAGCAGTCCCGAGGACGAGAGCTACACCTTC. Encoded protein: CASSPEDESYTF. The rearrangement links TRBV6-5 to TRBJ1-2; unclear D gene. The CDR3 spans 12 residues. Looked up from germline, CDR1 is MNHEY and CDR2 is SVGAGI. Trimming pared 5 bases from V and 9 bases from J, leaving 13 bases between.

The V and J genes are TRBV11-3 and TRBJ1-2; D not certain. Germline V gives CDR1 SGHNT, CDR2 YENEEA. The CDR3 totals 14 residues. The V gene lost 5 bases and the J gene lost 4 bases, with 14 bases spanning the gap. CDR3 sequence (DNA): TGTGCCAGCAGCCGCGGACCGGAAGGCTATGGCTACACCTTC. This gives the protein CASSRGPEGYGYTF.

This clone has only one observation. The chain carries TRBV7-2 and TRBJ2-7, with 10 bases identical to TRBD2. The germline V gene has CDR1 SGHTA and CDR2 FQGNSA. V lost 5 bases to trimming and J lost 6 bases; unmatched junction nucleotides: 4. The CDR3 consists of 13 residues. CDR3 region: CASSPRTSGEQYF. CDR3 DNA: TGTGCCAGCAGCCCCCGGACTAGCGGCGAGCAGTACTTC.

The chain joins TRBV10-3 to TRBJ1-3, with a weak D call TRBD1 (6 bases). Germline loops: CDR1 ENHRY, CDR2 SYGVKD. Trimming took off 0 bases at V and 2 bases at J, with 14 bases between the two ends. The CDR3 is 17 amino acids. CDR3 sequence: CAISESVPGTTGNTIYF. The CDR3 DNA follows: TGTGCCATCAGTGAGTCTGTCCCCGGGACAACTGGAAACACCATATATTTT.

The chain joins TRBV11-2 to TRBJ2-7, with a possible D match to TRBD2 (5 bases). Trimming shortened V by 5 bases and J by 2 bases, and 7 bases separated the two germline ends. The CDR3 is 12 residues long. The germline V gene has CDR1 SGHAT and CDR2 FQNNGV. As DNA, the CDR3 is TGTGCCAGCAGCACTAGGACCTACGAGCAGTACTTC. This translates into CASSTRTYEQYF.

This clone showed up just once. V usage is TRBV6-5 and J usage is TRBJ2-7; D is possibly TRBD2 (6 bases). Germline V gives CDR1 MNHEY, CDR2 SVGAGI. Deletions cut 0 bases from V and 4 bases from J, with 10 bases between. The CDR3 sequence is 14 residues long. CDR3 in DNA: TGTGCCAGCAGTTACTCTCCTAGCGCGTACGAGCAGTACTTC. Encoded protein: CASSYSPSAYEQYF.

The genes are TRBV11-3 and TRBJ2-3, with TRBD2 matching over 9 bases. The germline V gene has CDR1 SGHNT and CDR2 YENEEA. With 0 bases clipped from V and 2 bases from J, the junction kept 6 bases outside the gene matches. The CDR3 is made up of 17 amino acids. CDR3 sequence: CASSLDGGGATTDTQYF. The CDR3 coding sequence is TGTGCCAGCAGCTTAGATGGCGGGGGGGCTACCACAGATACGCAGTATTTT.

The chain couples TRBV28 to TRBJ2-7; TRBD1 is a possible D gene (7 bases). V lost 3 bases to trimming and J lost 5 bases, with 14 bases between them. This CDR3 has 14 residues. Germline values: CDR1 MDHEN, CDR2 SYDVKM. The CDR3: CASSFQGGNHEQYF. CDR3 DNA sequence: TGTGCCAGCAGTTTTCAGGGGGGCAACCACGAGCAGTACTTC. Combining the CDR3 with reference TRBV28 and TRBJ2-7 gives the whole variable domain DVKVTQSSRYLVKRTGEKVFLECVQDMDHENMFWYRQDPGLGLRLIYFSYDVKMKEKGDIPEGYSVSREKKERFSLILESASTNQTSMYLCASSFQGGNHEQYFGPGTRLTVT.

The chain has TRBV2 and TRBJ1-5, with a weak D call TRBD1 (6 bases). CDR3 length: 14 amino acids. The V end lost 2 bases, the J end lost 3 bases, and 8 bases lay between the germline ends. The germline gives CDR1 SNHLY, CDR2 FYNNEI. The CDR3 sequence: CASSEWGANQPQHF. DNA for the CDR3: TGTGCCAGCAGTGAATGGGGGGCCAATCAGCCCCAGCATTTT.

This clone was recorded once. The chain couples TRBV7-9 to TRBJ1-3; D might be TRBD1 (6 bases). Germline V CDR1 and CDR2: SEHNR, FQNEAQ (reference sequence). V lost 4 bases and J 4 bases, leaving 20 bases between the germline ends. This CDR3 contains 17 residues. The CDR3 DNA reads as TGTGCCAGCAGCTCTACACGGGGGGGCGAGCAAGGAAACACCATATATTTT. It encodes CASSSTRGGEQGNTIYF. Full variable domain (missing parts from reference TRBV7-9 and TRBJ1-3): DTGVSQNPRHKITKRGQNVTFRCDPISEHNRLYWYRQTLGQGPEFLTYFQNEAQLEKSRLLSDRFSAERPKGSFSTLEIQRTEQGDSAMYLCASSSTRGGEQGNTIYFGEGSWLTVV.

CDR3 region: CASSLGSSGGFYQETQYF. The CDR3 DNA reads TGCGCCAGCAGCTTGGGTTCTAGCGGGGGGTTTTACCAAGAGACCCAGTACTTC. The chain is built from TRBV5-1 and TRBJ2-5; 11 bases are a match to TRBD2. This CDR3 is built from 18 residues. Germline values: CDR1 SGHRS, CDR2 YFSETQ. The trim removed 0 bases at V and 0 bases at J, leaving 7 bases unmatched.

V usage is TRBV15 and J usage is TRBJ1-1; TRBD1 might be the D (5 bases). V was shortened by 6 bases and J by 3 bases, with 14 bases between the two germline ends. The germline V gene has CDR1 LNHNV and CDR2 YYDKDF (reference sequence). The CDR3 has 14 residues. The DNA for the CDR3 is TGTGCCACCAGGCCGGGGGGTGGGGACACTGAAGCTTTCTTT. This sequence encodes CATRPGGGDTEAFF.

V usage is TRBV29-1 and J usage is TRBJ2-7; D gene uncertain. Trimming pared 1 base from V and 1 base from J, leaving 2 bases between. The CDR3 is 11 amino acids. Germline lookup yields CDR1 SQVTM and CDR2 ANQGSEA. Here the CDR3 DNA reads TGCAGCGTTGAAGTTTCCTACGAGCAGTACTTC. Amino acids: CSVEVSYEQYF.

The rearrangement uses TRBV5-4 and TRBJ2-1, with 10 bases that match TRBD2. CDR1 is SGHNT and CDR2 is YYREEE in the germline V gene (reference sequence). The CDR3 is 16 amino acids. V lost 0 bases to trimming and J lost 4 bases; unmatched junction nucleotides: 4. The CDR3: CASSLDGTSAYNEQFF. In nucleotides, the CDR3 is TGTGCCAGCAGCTTGGATGGGACTAGCGCTTACAATGAGCAGTTCTTC.

The CDR3 DNA sequence: TGTGCCAGTAGTATCTCTCTGTCGGGGACAGTTAATCAGCCCCAGCATTTT. Its translation is CASSISLSGTVNQPQHF. The chain carries TRBV19 and TRBJ1-5, with 7 nucleotides matching TRBD1. With V trimmed by 3 bases and J by 4 bases, 12 bases remained unmatched. Germline loops: CDR1 LNHDA, CDR2 SQIVND (reference sequence). This CDR3 has 17 residues. The variable domain in full, with the rest retrieved from reference TRBV19 and TRBJ1-5, is DGGITQSPKYLFRKEGQNVTLSCEQNLNHDAMYWYRQDPGQGLRLIYYSQIVNDFQKGDIAEGYSVSREKKESFPLTVTSAQKNPTAFYLCASSISLSGTVNQPQHFGDGTRLSIL.